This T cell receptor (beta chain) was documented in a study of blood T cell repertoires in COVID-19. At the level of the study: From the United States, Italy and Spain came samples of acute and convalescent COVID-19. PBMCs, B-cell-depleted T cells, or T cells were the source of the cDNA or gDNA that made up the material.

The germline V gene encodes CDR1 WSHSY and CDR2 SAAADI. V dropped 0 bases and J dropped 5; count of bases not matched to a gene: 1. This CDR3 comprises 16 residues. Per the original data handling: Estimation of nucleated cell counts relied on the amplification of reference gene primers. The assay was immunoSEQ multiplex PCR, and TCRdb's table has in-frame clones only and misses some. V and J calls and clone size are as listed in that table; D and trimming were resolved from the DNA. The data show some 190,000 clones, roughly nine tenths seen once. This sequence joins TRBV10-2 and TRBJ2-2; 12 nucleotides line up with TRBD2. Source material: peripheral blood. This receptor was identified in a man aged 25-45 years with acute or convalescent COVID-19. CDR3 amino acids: CASSESLAGGTGELFF. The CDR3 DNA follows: TGCGCCAGCAGTGAGTCACTAGCGGGGGGAACCGGGGAGCTGTTTTTT.